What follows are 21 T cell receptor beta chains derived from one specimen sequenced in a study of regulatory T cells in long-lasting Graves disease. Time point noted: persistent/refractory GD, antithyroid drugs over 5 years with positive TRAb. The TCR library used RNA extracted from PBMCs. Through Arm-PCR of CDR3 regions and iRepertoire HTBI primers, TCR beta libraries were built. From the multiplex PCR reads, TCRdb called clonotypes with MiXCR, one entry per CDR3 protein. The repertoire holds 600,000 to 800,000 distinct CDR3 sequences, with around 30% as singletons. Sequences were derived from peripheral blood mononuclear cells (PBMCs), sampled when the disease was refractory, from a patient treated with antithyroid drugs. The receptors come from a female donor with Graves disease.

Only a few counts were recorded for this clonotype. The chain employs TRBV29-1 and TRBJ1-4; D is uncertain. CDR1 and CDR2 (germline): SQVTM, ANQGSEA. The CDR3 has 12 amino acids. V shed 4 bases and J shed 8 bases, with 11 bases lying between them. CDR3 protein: CSVGAGREKLFF. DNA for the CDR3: TGCAGCGTTGGAGCGGGGAGGGAAAAACTGTTTTTT.

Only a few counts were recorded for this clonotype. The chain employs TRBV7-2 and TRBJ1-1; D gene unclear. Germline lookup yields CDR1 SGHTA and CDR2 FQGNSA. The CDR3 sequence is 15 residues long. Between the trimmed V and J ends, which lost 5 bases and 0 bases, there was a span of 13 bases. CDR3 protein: CASSPQGRVNTEAFF. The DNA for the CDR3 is TGTGCCAGCAGCCCCCAAGGGAGAGTGAACACTGAAGCTTTCTTT. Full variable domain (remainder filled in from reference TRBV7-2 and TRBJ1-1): GAGVSQSPSNKVTEKGKDVELRCDPISGHTALYWYRQSLGQGLEFLIYFQGNSAPDKSGLPSDRFSAERTGGSVSTLTIQRTQQEDSAVYLCASSPQGRVNTEAFFGQGTRLTVV.

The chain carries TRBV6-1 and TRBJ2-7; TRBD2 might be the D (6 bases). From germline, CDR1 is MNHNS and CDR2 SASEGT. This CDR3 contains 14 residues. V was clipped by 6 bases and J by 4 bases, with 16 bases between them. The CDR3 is CASRKGLTPYEQYF. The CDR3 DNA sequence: TGTGCCAGCAGGAAGGGACTCACACCTTACGAGCAGTACTTC.

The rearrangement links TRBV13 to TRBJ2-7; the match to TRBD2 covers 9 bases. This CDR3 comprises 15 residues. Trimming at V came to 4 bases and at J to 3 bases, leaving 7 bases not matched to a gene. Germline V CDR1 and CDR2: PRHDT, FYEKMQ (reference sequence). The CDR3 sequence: CASSSLSGSLYEQYF. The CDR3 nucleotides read TGTGCCAGCAGCTCCCTTAGCGGGAGTCTCTACGAGCAGTACTTC.

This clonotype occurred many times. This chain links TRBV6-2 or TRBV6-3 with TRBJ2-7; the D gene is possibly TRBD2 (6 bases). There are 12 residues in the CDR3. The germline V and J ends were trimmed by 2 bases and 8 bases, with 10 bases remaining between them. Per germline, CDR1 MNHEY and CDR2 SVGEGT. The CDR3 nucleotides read TGTGCCAGCAGTTACGGCGGGGCAAAGCAGTACTTC. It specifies CASSYGGAKQYF.

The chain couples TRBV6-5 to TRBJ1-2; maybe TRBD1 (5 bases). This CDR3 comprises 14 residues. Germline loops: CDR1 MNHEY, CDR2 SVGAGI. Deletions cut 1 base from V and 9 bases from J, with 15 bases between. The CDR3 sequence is CASSYFPSGRSYTF. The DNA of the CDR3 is TGTGCCAGCAGTTACTTCCCCTCGGGACGGAGCTACACCTTC.

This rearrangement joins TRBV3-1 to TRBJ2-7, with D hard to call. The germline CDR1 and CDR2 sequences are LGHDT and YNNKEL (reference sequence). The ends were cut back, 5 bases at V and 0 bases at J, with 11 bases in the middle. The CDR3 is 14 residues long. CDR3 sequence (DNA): TGTGCCAGCAGCGAACGGCGACACTCCTACGAGCAGTACTTC. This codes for CASSERRHSYEQYF.

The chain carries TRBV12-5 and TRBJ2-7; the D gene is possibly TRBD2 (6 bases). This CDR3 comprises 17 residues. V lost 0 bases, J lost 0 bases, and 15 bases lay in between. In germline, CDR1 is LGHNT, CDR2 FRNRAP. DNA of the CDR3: TGTGCTAGTGGTTTGGTACTCGGTAGCGGTACCTCCTACGAGCAGTACTTC. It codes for CASGLVLGSGTSYEQYF.

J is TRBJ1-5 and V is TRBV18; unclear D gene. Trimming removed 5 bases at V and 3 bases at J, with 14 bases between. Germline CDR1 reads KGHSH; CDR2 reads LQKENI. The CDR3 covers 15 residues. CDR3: CASSKQRADNQPQHF. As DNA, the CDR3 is TGTGCCAGCTCAAAACAGAGGGCCGACAATCAGCCCCAGCATTTT.

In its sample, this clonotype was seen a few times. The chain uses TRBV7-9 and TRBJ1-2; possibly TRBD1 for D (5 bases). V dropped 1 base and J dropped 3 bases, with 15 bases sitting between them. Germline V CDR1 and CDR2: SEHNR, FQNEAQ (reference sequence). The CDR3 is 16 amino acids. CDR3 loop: CASSLGGPGVDYGYTF. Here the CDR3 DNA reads TGTGCCAGCAGCTTAGGAGGGCCGGGGGTTGACTATGGCTACACCTTC.

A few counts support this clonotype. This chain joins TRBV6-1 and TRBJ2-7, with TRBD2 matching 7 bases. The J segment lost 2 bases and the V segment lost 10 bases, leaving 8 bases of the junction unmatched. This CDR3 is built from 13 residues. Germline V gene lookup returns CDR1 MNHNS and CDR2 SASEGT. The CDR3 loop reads CATGRTNPYEQYF. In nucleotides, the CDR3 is TGTGCCACCGGGAGGACCAATCCCTACGAGCAGTACTTC.

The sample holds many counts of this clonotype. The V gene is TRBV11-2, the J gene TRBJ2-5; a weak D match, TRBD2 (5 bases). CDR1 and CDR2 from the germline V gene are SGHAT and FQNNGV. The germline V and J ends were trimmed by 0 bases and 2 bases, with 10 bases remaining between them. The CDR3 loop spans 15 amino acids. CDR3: CASSLDSSGQETQYF. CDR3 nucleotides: TGTGCCAGCAGCTTAGATTCAAGCGGACAAGAGACCCAGTACTTC.

CDR3 residues: CASSGRLAGGGGTDTQYF. The CDR3 region has the DNA TGTGCCAGCAGTGGTCGACTAGCGGGAGGAGGGGGCACAGATACGCAGTATTTT. The V call is TRBV6-1, the J call TRBJ2-3; 13 positions match TRBD2. V lost 4 bases and J lost 1; bases outside the gene matches: 8. The CDR3 loop spans 18 amino acids. Germline CDR1 is MNHNS and CDR2 is SASEGT.

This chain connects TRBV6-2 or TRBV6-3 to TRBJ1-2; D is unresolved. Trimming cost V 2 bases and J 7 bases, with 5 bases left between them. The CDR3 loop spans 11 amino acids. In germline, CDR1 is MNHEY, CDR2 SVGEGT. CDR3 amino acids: CASSYPGGYTF. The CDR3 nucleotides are TGTGCCAGCAGTTACCCGGGTGGCTACACCTTC.

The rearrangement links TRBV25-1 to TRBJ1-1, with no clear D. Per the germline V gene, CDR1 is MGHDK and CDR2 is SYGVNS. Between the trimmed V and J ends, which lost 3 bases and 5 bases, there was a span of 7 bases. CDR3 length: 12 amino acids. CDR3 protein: CASSDPKTEAFF. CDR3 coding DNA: TGTGCCAGCAGTGACCCCAAGACTGAAGCTTTCTTT.

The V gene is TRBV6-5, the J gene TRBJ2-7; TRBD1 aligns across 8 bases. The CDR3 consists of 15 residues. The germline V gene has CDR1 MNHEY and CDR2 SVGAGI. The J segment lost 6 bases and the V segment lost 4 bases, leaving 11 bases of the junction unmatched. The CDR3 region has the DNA TGTGCCAGCAGTTCCGCACCCCAGGGGGCGGCCGAGCAGTACTTC. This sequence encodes CASSSAPQGAAEQYF.

The CDR3 nucleotides read TGTGCCAGCAGCACATACAGGGGGCGCGATGAAAAACTGTTTTTT. Amino acids: CASSTYRGRDEKLFF. The chain couples TRBV11-2 to TRBJ1-4; 9 bases agree with TRBD1. This CDR3 has 15 amino acids. After removal of 5 bases from V and 6 bases from J, the junction contained 7 bases not matched to a gene. The germline V gene has CDR1 SGHAT and CDR2 FQNNGV.

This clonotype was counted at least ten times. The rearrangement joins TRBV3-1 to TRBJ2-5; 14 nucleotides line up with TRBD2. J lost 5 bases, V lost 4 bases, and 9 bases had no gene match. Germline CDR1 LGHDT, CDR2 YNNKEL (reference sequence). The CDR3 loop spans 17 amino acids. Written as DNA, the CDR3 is TGTGCCAGCAGCCTGCGACTAGCGGGAGGGCCGGGGGAGACCCAGTACTTC. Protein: CASSLRLAGGPGETQYF.

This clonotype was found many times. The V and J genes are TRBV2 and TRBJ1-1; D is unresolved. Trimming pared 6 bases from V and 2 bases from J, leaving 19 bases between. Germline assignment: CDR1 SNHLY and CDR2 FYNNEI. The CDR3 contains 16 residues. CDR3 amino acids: CASRNHLRVDNTEAFF. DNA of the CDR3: TGTGCCAGCAGAAACCATCTTAGGGTGGATAACACTGAAGCTTTCTTT. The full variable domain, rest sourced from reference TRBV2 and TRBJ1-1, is EPEVTQTPSHQVTQMGQEVILRCVPISNHLYFYWYRQILGQKVEFLVSFYNNEISEKSEIFDDQFSVERPDGSNFTLKIRSTKLEDSAMYFCASRNHLRVDNTEAFFGQGTRLTVV.

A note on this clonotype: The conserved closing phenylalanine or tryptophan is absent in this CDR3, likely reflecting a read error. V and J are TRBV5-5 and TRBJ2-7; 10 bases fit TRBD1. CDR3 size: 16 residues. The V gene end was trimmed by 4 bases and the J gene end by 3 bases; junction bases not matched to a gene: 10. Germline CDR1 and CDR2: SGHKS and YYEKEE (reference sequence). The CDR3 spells CASSLTWDRGIYEQYL. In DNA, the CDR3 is TGTGCCAGCAGCCTGACCTGGGACAGGGGCATCTACGAGCAGTACCTC.

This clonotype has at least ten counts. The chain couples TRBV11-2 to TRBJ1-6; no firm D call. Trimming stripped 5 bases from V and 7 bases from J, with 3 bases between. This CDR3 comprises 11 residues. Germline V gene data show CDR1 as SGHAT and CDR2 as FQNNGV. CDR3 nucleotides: TGTGCCAGCAGCCTCAATTCACCCCTCCACTTT. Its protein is CASSLNSPLHF.